Listed below are T cell receptor beta chains from one sample, sequenced in a study of monozygotic twins with inflammatory bowel disease. TCRdb reprocessed the 5' RACE reads; each CDR3 protein has one entry and no DNA is given. The sample includes 200,000 to 250,000 distinct CDR3 sequences. The sequenced material came from blood. These receptors all stem from a human donor with ulcerative colitis or Crohn's disease, or a healthy co-twin of an affected twin (not recorded which). The CDR3 runs from the conserved cysteine through the conserved F or W.

>TRBV20-1|TRBJ1-2|14
CSAMEGAANYGYTF
>TRBV5-1|TRBJ1-6|14
CASSEGSPYSPLHF
>TRBV9|TRBJ2-5|15
CASSANTADQETQYF
>TRBV2|TRBJ1-4|15
CASSEGGRVGEKLFF
>TRBV20-1|TRBJ2-3|15
CSAKRPTSSTDTQYF
>TRBV20-1|TRBJ2-5|12
CSAKRQGETQYF
>TRBV11-2|TRBJ2-7|11
CASSSPGEQYF
>TRBV20-1|TRBJ1-2|13
CSARDLRRDGYTF
>TRBV5-1|TRBJ2-5|15
CASQWDRGLQETQYF
>TRBV7-8|TRBJ2-5|15
CASSLGRGFAETQYF
>TRBV15|TRBJ1-5|12
CATSRGNQPQHF
>TRBV18|TRBJ1-3|13
CASSPSNRNTIYF
>TRBV6-5|TRBJ2-3|16
CASSSLLAGGSDTQYF
>TRBV20-1|TRBJ2-1|14
CSATDRGKMDEQFF
>TRBV5-1|TRBJ1-4|14
CASSPGQVDEKLFF
>TRBV7-2|TRBJ2-5|16
CASSLAAGVPSGTQYF
>TRBV5-1|TRBJ2-3|16
CASSWDVGTYTDTQYF
>TRBV12-3/TRBV12-4|TRBJ1-2|13
CASSAGDRAGYTF
>TRBV5-1|TRBJ1-2|15
CASSPRTGNWNGYTF
>TRBV5-4|TRBJ1-1|14
CASSFQGAQPEAFF
>TRBV24-1|TRBJ2-2|18
CATSDLWVGPTNTGELFF
>TRBV27|TRBJ1-1|15
CASRIQGTMNTEAFF
>TRBV12-3/TRBV12-4|TRBJ1-3|13
CASSPGWGNTIYF
>TRBV20-1|TRBJ1-2|13
CSARGPSNYGYTF